Listed below are T cell receptor beta chains from one sample, sequenced in a study of blood T cell repertoires in COVID-19. Produced via immunoSEQ multiplex PCR; TCRdb's table is partial and in-frame only. The sample records 90,000 to 120,000 clones, less than 90% being singletons. The specimen sequenced was peripheral blood. These receptors were obtained from a human donor in a cohort sampled during active COVID-19. The CDR3 runs from the conserved cysteine through the conserved F or W. The D gene is left open where the match is weak. Not every row has a clone size; where given, it reads once, few, many or a size class.

>.|TRBJ1-5|TRBV18|.
TGTGCCAGCTCACCACAACAGAATAGCAATCAGCCCCAGCATTTT
CASSPQQNSNQPQHF
>.|TRBJ2-3|TRBV28|.
TGTGCCAGCAGTTTGTGGGGCATCCATGGCACAGATACGCAGTATTTT
CASSLWGIHGTDTQYF
>.|TRBJ2-1|TRBV12-5|TRBD2
TGTGCTAGTGGTTTGGGGTGGACTAGCGTCCCCAATGAGCAGTTCTTC
CASGLGWTSVPNEQFF
>.|TRBJ2-1|TRBV18|TRBD1
TGTGCCAGCTCACGGGGGACAGGGGGCGTCGACAATGAGCAGTTCTTC
CASSRGTGGVDNEQFF
>.|TRBJ1-2|TRBV7-2|TRBD1
TGTGCCAGCAGGCCGGGACAGGGGGCCCTCATCTATGGCTACACCTTC
CASRPGQGALIYGYTF
>.|TRBJ1-5|TRBV9|TRBD1
TGTGCCAGCAGCCCAGAGGGACAGGGAGATCAGCCCCAGCATTTT
CASSPEGQGDQPQHF
>.|TRBJ1-1|TRBV5-1|.
TGCGCCAGCAGAGGAACGGGAGGAACTGAAGCTTTCTTT
CASRGTGGTEAFF
>few|TRBJ2-5|TRBV6-5|.
TGTGCCAGCAGGCGAGACAGGAACCAAGAGACCCAGTACTTC
CASRRDRNQETQYF
>.|TRBJ2-6|TRBV9|.
TGTGCCAGCAGCGTTCAGGGTACTGGGGCCAACGTCCTGACTTTC
CASSVQGTGANVLTF
>.|TRBJ2-1|TRBV9|TRBD1
TGTGCCAGCAGCGCTGGGACAGAGTTTAATGAGCAGTTCTTC
CASSAGTEFNEQFF
>.|TRBJ1-2|TRBV11-2|.
TGTGCCAGCAGCTGGGGGGGGACGGGCTACACCTTC
CASSWGGTGYTF
>.|TRBJ1-1|TRBV7-9|.
TGTGCCAGCAGCTTAGGGGGCCCGGCGATGAACACTGAAGCTTTCTTT
CASSLGGPAMNTEAFF
>.|TRBJ2-6|TRBV6-5|.
TGTGCCAGCAGCCCCGGGGGGCCCGGGGCCAACGTCCTGACTTTC
CASSPGGPGANVLTF
>.|TRBJ1-1|TRBV5-1|TRBD1
TGCGCCAGCAGCAAAAGGGACAGGGGAGGCGACACTGAAGCTTTCTTT
CASSKRDRGGDTEAFF
>.|TRBJ2-7|TRBV28|TRBD1
TGTGCCAGCAGTTCCTTGGTTAGGGACAGTAACGAGCAGTACTTC
CASSSLVRDSNEQYF
>.|TRBJ2-1|TRBV18|TRBD1
TGTGCCAGCTCACCTCCGGGACAGGGGTCTCAGGGTGAGCAGTTCTTC
CASSPPGQGSQGEQFF
>.|TRBJ1-2|TRBV19|.
TGTGCCAGTAGTAGGGCCAATGGCTACACCTTC
CASSRANGYTF
>.|TRBJ2-3|TRBV5-4|TRBD2
TGTGCCAGCAGCGGGGGGGACCTCCTGAGGCCGGATACGCAGTATTTT
CASSGGDLLRPDTQYF
>.|TRBJ1-5|TRBV6-2/TRBV6-3|.
TGTGCCAGCAGCCGGAATGGAGAAATTCAGCCCCAGCATTTT
CASSRNGEIQPQHF
>.|TRBJ2-5|TRBV19|TRBD2
TGTGCCAGTAGTATGGGATCACTAGCGAACGGAGAGACCCAGTACTTC
CASSMGSLANGETQYF
>.|TRBJ1-5|TRBV5-1|.
TGCGCCAGCAGCCCGGAGGGGTTTCAGCCCCAGCATTTT
CASSPEGFQPQHF
>.|TRBJ1-1|TRBV5-1|.
TGCGCCAGCAGCTTGGAGGGGGAGGGCACTGAAGCTTTCTTT
CASSLEGEGTEAFF
>.|TRBJ2-2|TRBV11-2|TRBD1
TGTGCCAGCAGCCCCCGGACAGGGTTTTTCACCGGGGAGCTGTTTTTT
CASSPRTGFFTGELFF
>.|TRBJ2-2|TRBV19|.
TGTGCCAGTAGTTCCCTTGGTATCGAGGGCACCGGGGAGCTGTTTTTT
CASSSLGIEGTGELFF
>.|TRBJ1-3|TRBV7-2|.
TGTGCCAGCAGCTTAGCGCAGGGAGCGGGCTCTGGAAACACCATATATTTT
CASSLAQGAGSGNTIYF
>.|TRBJ2-3|TRBV27|.
TGTGCCAGCAGTCAGGGACTGCGGGGAGATACGCAGTATTTT
CASSQGLRGDTQYF
>.|TRBJ2-1|TRBV11-2|.
TGTGCCAGCAGCTTAGATCTCAATGAGCAGTTCTTC
CASSLDLNEQFF
>.|TRBJ2-5|TRBV5-1|.
TGCGCCAGCAGCTTGACAGTAAGCCAAGAGACCCAGTACTTC
CASSLTVSQETQYF
>.|TRBJ1-5|TRBV18|.
TGTGCCAGCTCTCCGGGAGTTGATCAGCCCCAGCATTTT
CASSPGVDQPQHF
>.|TRBJ1-6|TRBV19|TRBD1
TGTGCCAGTAGTAGCGGGACAGTGGATTTGTCACCCCTCCACTTT
CASSSGTVDLSPLHF
>.|TRBJ1-5|TRBV12-5|TRBD1
TGTGCTAGTGGTTTCAGTACTGACAGGGGTGGCAATCAGCCCCAGCATTTT
CASGFSTDRGGNQPQHF
>.|TRBJ1-4|TRBV24-1|.
TGTGCCACCAGTGATAGAGGAGTTGGGGAAAAACTGTTTTTT
CATSDRGVGEKLFF
>.|TRBJ1-1|TRBV19|TRBD1
TGTGCCAGTAGAAGAAGACAGGGGAGGTACACTGAAGCTTTCTTT
CASRRRQGRYTEAFF
>.|TRBJ2-5|TRBV18|.
TGTGCCAGCTCACCACTGAGGGGGAAAGAGACCCAGTACTTC
CASSPLRGKETQYF
>.|TRBJ2-1|TRBV18|TRBD1
TGTGCCAGCTCACCACCGCAGACAGGGACCCATGAGCAGTTCTTC
CASSPPQTGTHEQFF
>.|TRBJ2-7|TRBV7-2|TRBD2
TGTGCCAGCAGCGAGGGGACTAGCGGTTCCTACGAGCAGTACTTC
CASSEGTSGSYEQYF
>.|TRBJ2-1|TRBV19|.
TGTGCCAGTAGTAGAGGGGGGGTTAAGAGCTCCTACAATGAGCAGTTCTTC
CASSRGGVKSSYNEQFF
>.|TRBJ2-7|TRBV6-5|TRBD1
TGTGCCAGCAGTTTAGGAGTAACAGGGGCCGGCGAGCAGTACTTC
CASSLGVTGAGEQYF
>few|TRBJ2-2|TRBV18|TRBD2
TGTGCCAGCTCACCGGAACTAGCGGCGAACACCGGGGAGCTGTTTTTT
CASSPELAANTGELFF
>.|TRBJ1-6|TRBV6-5|.
TGTGCCAGCAGTCCCGGGTCGCTCAATTCACCCCTCCACTTT
CASSPGSLNSPLHF
>.|TRBJ2-2|TRBV6-5|.
TGTGCCAGCAGCGGGCAGGGGCTGGACACCGGGGAGCTGTTTTTT
CASSGQGLDTGELFF